The 10 T cell receptor beta chains in this list originate from one sample, sequenced in a study of shared clonotypes between healthy human individuals. Measured with immunoSEQ multiplex PCR; TCRdb has only the in-frame clones, and not every one. The sample carries about 1,900,000 clones, roughly 94% recorded once. Naive-designated CD8 cells lacked CD45RO, were positively enriched for CCR7, and omitted terminally differentiated effector memory CD45RA+ cells. Sequencing input: naive CD8+ T cells sorted from blood. The receptors derive from a man younger than 30 in good health.

The J gene is TRBJ1-6, the V gene TRBV28; TRBD1 agrees at 9 bases. J gave up 8 bases and V 3 bases, and 5 bases lay outside the gene matches. The CDR3 spans 15 residues. The V gene's germline CDR1 is MDHEN and CDR2 SYDVKM. CDR3 protein: CASSLDRGPDSPLHF. The DNA for the CDR3 is TGTGCCAGCAGTTTGGACAGGGGCCCCGATTCACCCCTCCACTTT.

The chain recombines TRBV5-4 with TRBJ1-2; 8 bases fit TRBD1. Germline loops: CDR1 SGHNT, CDR2 YYREEE (reference sequence). This CDR3 has 14 amino acids. V lost 3 bases to trimming and J lost 6 bases; unmatched junction nucleotides: 7. CDR3 sequence reads: CASSSAGQGDGYTF. Here the CDR3 DNA reads TGTGCCAGCAGCTCCGCCGGACAGGGTGATGGCTACACCTTC.

The rearrangement uses TRBV19 and TRBJ1-6; D perhaps matches TRBD1 (5 bases). Germline V lookup: CDR1 LNHDA, CDR2 SQIVND (reference sequence). The CDR3 loop spans 14 amino acids. Trimming shortened V by 1 base and J by 9 bases, and 10 bases separated the two germline ends. The CDR3 DNA reads as TGTGCCAGTAGTATAGGGGAGGGGAGTTCACCCCTCCACTTT. Its protein product is CASSIGEGSSPLHF.

CDR3 residues: CASSLIQGGGTEAFF. The CDR3 DNA sequence: TGTGCCAGCAGCCTCATACAGGGTGGAGGCACTGAAGCTTTCTTT. This chain connects TRBV16 to TRBJ1-1, with a possible D match to TRBD1 (6 bases). Germline lookup yields CDR1 KGHSY and CDR2 FQNENV. With 4 bases removed from V and 4 bases from J, the gap between germline ends came to 16 bases. There are 15 residues in the CDR3. The full variable domain, in which reference TRBV16 and TRBJ1-1 provide the parts outside the CDR3, is GEEVAQTPKHLVRGEGQKAKLYCAPIKGHSYVFWYQQVLKNEFKFLISFQNENVFDETGMPKERFSAKCLPNSPCSLEIQATKLEDSAVYFCASSLIQGGGTEAFFGQGTRLTVV.

V and J are TRBV11-3 and TRBJ2-3; 9 positions match TRBD2. The CDR3 runs 16 residues. Germline assignment: CDR1 SGHNT and CDR2 YENEEA. V was clipped by 8 bases and J by 2 bases; unmatched bases: 11. The CDR3 spells CASSPRRGGSTDTQYF. CDR3 DNA sequence: TGTGCCAGCTCCCCACGGCGGGGGGGCTCCACAGATACGCAGTATTTT.

The V call is TRBV6-6, the J call TRBJ1-1; TRBD1 aligns across 10 bases. The junction had 7 bases not matched to a gene; V was cut back by 5 bases and J by 4 bases. The CDR3 contains 15 residues. CDR1 MNHNY and CDR2 SVGAGI come from the germline V gene (reference sequence). CDR3 loop: CASSTGTGVSTEAFF. DNA of the CDR3: TGTGCCAGCAGTACCGGGACAGGGGTGAGCACTGAAGCTTTCTTT.

The chain joins TRBV6-6 to TRBJ2-7, with no clear D. The CDR3 has 13 residues. The germline CDR1 and CDR2 sequences are MNHNY and SVGAGI (reference sequence). V was pared by 6 bases and J by 2 bases, with 11 bases between. CDR3 residues: CASSSDATYEQYF. The CDR3 DNA reads as TGTGCCAGCAGCAGCGACGCCACCTACGAGCAGTACTTC.

The rearrangement links TRBV27 to TRBJ1-5; TRBD1 is a possible D gene (5 bases). V lost 5 bases to trimming and J lost 6 bases, with 23 bases between them. The CDR3 totals 17 residues. Looked up from germline, CDR1 is MNHEY and CDR2 is SMNVEV (reference sequence). CDR3 bases: TGTGCCAGCAGTCCAATCGACAGCATGGGCTTTTCTCAGCCCCAGCATTTT. It codes for CASSPIDSMGFSQPQHF.

Details on this clone: Other DNA sequences of this sample code for an identical CDR3. V and J are TRBV29-1 and TRBJ1-1; D is perhaps TRBD1 (5 bases). V lost 4 bases to trimming and J lost 0 bases, with 9 bases between them. Germline assignment: CDR1 SQVTM and CDR2 ANQGSEA. The CDR3 is 13 residues long. This CDR3 is CSVAGGMNTEAFF. The CDR3 bases are TGCAGCGTTGCGGGGGGAATGAACACTGAAGCTTTCTTT.

The genes are TRBV2 and TRBJ2-1, with D perhaps TRBD1 (5 bases). CDR1 and CDR2 (germline): SNHLY, FYNNEI. V lost 7 bases, J lost 8 bases, and 15 bases lay in between. This CDR3 spans 13 amino acids. This chain's CDR3 is CASIAKGFDEQFF. CDR3 nucleotide sequence: TGTGCCAGCATAGCTAAGGGGTTCGATGAGCAGTTCTTC.